This TCR beta chain was documented in a study of blood T cells in healthy people across ages. Losses at the gene ends were 6 bases for V and 1 base for J; bases not matched to a gene: 7. This CDR3 is built from 15 residues. Primers used in a second PCR of roughly 7 to 12 cycles were a sample-barcoded 5' primer and a J-beta primer mix. TCRdb independently ran MiXCR on the 5' RACE reads; one entry per CDR3 protein. The table has fewer than 1,200,000 distinct CDR3 sequences, approximately 25% seen once. This sample was also put to use in a study of T cells of mothers and their children. From that report: The people who donated were three healthy Caucasian mothers and their six children.

The sample was blood. This sequence joins TRBV12-3 or TRBV12-4 and TRBJ1-1, with 8 bases identical to TRBD1. The receptor comes from a girl aged 2-9 years in good health. This CDR3 is CASRTSGGGNTEAFF. CDR3 nucleotides: TGTGCCAGCAGGACATCAGGGGGCGGGAACACTGAAGCTTTCTTT.